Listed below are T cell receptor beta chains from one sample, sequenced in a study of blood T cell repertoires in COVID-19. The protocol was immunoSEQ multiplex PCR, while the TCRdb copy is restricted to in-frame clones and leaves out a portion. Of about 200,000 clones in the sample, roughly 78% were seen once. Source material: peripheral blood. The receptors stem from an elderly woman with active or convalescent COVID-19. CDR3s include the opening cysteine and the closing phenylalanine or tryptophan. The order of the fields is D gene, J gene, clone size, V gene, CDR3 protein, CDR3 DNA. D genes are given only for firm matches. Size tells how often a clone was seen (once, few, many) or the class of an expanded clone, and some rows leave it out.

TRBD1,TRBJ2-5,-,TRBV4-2,CASSRGQGTETQYF,TGTGCCAGCAGCCGAGGACAGGGGACAGAGACCCAGTACTTC
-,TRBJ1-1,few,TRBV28,CASSLRGQPENTEAFF,TGTGCCAGCAGTTTGCGAGGACAGCCGGAGAACACTGAAGCTTTCTTT
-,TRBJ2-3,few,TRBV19,CASSRDYSIHTDTQYF,TGTGCCAGTAGTAGAGACTACTCTATCCACACAGATACGCAGTATTTT
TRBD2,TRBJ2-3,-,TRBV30,CARSGGARDTQYF,TGTGCCAGAAGCGGGGGGGCCAGGGATACGCAGTATTTT
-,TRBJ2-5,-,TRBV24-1,CATSDLQLGGETQYF,TGTGCCACCAGTGATTTGCAGTTAGGGGGAGAGACCCAGTACTTC
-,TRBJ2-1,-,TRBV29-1,CSVTTRTYNEQFF,TGCAGCGTTACTACTAGAACGTACAATGAGCAGTTCTTC
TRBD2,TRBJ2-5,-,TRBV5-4,CASSLGGVEETQYF,TGTGCCAGCAGCCTGGGGGGGGTCGAAGAGACCCAGTACTTC
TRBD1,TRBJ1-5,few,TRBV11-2,CASSLVRGQGATQHF,TGTGCCAGCAGCTTAGTACGGGGACAGGGGGCAACCCAGCATTTT
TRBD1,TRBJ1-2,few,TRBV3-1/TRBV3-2,CASSHPTGGIGYTF,TGTGCCAGCAGCCACCCGACAGGGGGCATTGGCTACACCTTC
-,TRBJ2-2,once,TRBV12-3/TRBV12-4,CASLGRNTGELFF,TGTGCCAGCTTGGGGCGTAACACCGGGGAGCTGTTTTTT
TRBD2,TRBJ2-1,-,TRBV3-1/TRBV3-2,CASSQETIAGGEKFF,TGTGCCAGCAGCCAAGAGACGATAGCGGGGGGAGAGAAGTTCTTC
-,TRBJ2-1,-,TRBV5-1,CASSLDRSSYNEQFF,TGCGCCAGCAGCTTAGATAGGAGCTCCTACAATGAGCAGTTCTTC
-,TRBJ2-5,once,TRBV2,CASSLAPRVTQYF,TGTGCCAGCAGTCTAGCCCCTCGGGTGACCCAGTACTTC
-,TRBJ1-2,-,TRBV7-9,CASSPSDTPWNGYTF,TGTGCCAGCAGCCCTTCGGACACCCCCTGGAATGGCTACACCTTC
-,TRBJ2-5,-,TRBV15,CATTEGGRGVSWAQYF,TGTGCCACCACTGAAGGTGGCAGGGGGGTCTCGTGGGCCCAGTACTTC
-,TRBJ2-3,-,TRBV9,CASSVGQDTQYF,TGTGCCAGCAGCGTAGGACAGGATACGCAGTATTTT
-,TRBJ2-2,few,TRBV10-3,CATRVGATTGELFF,TGTGCCACCCGCGTGGGGGCGACAACCGGGGAGCTGTTTTTT
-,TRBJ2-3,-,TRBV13,CASSFPGVADTQYF,TGTGCCAGCAGCTTCCCGGGGGTGGCGGATACGCAGTATTTT
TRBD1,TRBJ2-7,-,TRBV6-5,CATLKSTGGYEQYF,TGTGCCACCCTCAAATCCACAGGGGGCTACGAGCAGTACTTC
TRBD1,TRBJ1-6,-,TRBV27,CASRGTGGLGPLHF,TGTGCCAGCAGGGGGACAGGGGGATTAGGGCCCCTCCACTTT
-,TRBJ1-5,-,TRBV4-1,CASSQGPQGNQPQHF,TGCGCCAGCAGCCAAGGCCCCCAGGGCAATCAGCCCCAGCATTTT
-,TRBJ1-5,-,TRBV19,CASRTGSNQPQHF,TGTGCCAGTAGAACAGGGAGCAATCAGCCCCAGCATTTT
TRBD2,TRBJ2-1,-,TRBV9,CASSKTGTSGGANEQFF,TGTGCCAGCAGCAAAACCGGGACTAGCGGGGGGGCCAATGAGCAGTTCTTC
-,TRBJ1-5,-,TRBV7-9,CASSLDSPNQPQHF,TGTGCCAGCAGCTTAGACAGCCCCAATCAGCCCCAGCATTTT
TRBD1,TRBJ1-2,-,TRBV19,CASRGQAFGYTF,TGTGCCAGTAGGGGACAGGCGTTTGGCTACACCTTC
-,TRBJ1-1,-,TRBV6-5,CASSRGGNTEAFF,TGTGCCAGCAGTAGGGGGGGGAACACTGAAGCTTTCTTT
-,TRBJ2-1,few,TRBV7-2,CASRHEGAVESYNEQFF,TGTGCCAGCAGACATGAGGGAGCGGTGGAGTCGTACAATGAGCAGTTCTTC